This TCR beta chain is from a study of blood T cell repertoires in COVID-19. TCRdb's copy holds only in-frame clones and misses some; the assay was immunoSEQ multiplex PCR. Of under 350,000 clones in the sample, around 85% were seen once. There are 17 residues in the CDR3. V gave up 0 bases and J gave up 5 bases; unmatched junction bases: 9. The germline gives CDR1 LGHNA, CDR2 YSLEER. The receptor's source is a woman aged 40-49 years with acute COVID-19. Material for sequencing was PBMCs or T cells enriched from blood (not recorded which). The rearrangement links TRBV4-3 to TRBJ2-5, with TRBD1 matching 10 bases. The CDR3 bases are TGCGCCAGCAGCCAAGATACGGGACAGGGGTTTCGGGAGACCCAGTACTTC. Translation: CASSQDTGQGFRETQYF.